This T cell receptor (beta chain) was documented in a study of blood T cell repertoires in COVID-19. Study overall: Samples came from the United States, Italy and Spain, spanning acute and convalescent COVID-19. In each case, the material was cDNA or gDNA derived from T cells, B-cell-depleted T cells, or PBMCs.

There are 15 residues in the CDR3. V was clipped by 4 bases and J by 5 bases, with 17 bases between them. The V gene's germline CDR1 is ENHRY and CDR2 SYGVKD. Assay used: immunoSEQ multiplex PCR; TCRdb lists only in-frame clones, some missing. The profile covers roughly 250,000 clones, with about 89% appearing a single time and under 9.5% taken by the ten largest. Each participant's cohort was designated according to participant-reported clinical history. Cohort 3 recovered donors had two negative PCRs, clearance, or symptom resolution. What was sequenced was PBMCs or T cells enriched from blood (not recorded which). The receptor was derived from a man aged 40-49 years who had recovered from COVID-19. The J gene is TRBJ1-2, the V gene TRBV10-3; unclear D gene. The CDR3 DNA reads TGTGCCATCAGTGTGGAGGGAACGTCGGGATATGGCTACACCTTC. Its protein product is CAISVEGTSGYGYTF.